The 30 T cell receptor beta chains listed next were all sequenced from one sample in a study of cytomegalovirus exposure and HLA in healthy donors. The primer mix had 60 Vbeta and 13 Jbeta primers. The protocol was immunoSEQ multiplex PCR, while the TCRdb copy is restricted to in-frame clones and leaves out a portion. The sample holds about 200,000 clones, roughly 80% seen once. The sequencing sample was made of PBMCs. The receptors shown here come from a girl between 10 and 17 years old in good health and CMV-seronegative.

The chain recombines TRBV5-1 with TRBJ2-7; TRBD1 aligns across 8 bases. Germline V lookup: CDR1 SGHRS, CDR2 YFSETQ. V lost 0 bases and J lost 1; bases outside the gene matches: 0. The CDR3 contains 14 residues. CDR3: CASSLDRGSYEQYF. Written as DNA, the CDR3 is TGCGCCAGCAGCTTGGACAGGGGGTCCTACGAGCAGTACTTC.

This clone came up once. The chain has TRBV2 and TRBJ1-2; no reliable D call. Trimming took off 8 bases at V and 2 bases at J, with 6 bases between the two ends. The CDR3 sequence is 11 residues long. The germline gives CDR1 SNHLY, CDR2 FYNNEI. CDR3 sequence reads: CASQMNYGYTF. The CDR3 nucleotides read TGTGCCAGCCAGATGAACTATGGCTACACCTTC. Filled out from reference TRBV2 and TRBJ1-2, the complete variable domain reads EPEVTQTPSHQVTQMGQEVILRCVPISNHLYFYWYRQILGQKVEFLVSFYNNEISEKSEIFDDQFSVERPDGSNFTLKIRSTKLEDSAMYFCASQMNYGYTFGSGTRLTVV.

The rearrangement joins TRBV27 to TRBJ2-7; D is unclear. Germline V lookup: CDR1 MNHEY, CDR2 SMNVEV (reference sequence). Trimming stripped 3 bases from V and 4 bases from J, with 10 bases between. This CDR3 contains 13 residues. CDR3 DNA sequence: TGTGCCAGCAGTTTTAGAGACACTTACGAGCAGTACTTC. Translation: CASSFRDTYEQYF.

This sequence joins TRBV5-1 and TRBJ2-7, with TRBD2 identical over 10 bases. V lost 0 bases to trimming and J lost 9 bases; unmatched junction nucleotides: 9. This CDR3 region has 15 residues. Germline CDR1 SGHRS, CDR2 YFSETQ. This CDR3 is CASSLVTSGNQRQYF. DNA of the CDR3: TGCGCCAGCAGCTTGGTAACTAGCGGGAATCAAAGGCAGTACTTC.

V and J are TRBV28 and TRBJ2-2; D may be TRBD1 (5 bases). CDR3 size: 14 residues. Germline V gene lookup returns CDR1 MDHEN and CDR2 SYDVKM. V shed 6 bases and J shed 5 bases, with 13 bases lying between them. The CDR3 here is CASRTDLGTGELFF. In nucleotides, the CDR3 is TGTGCCAGCAGGACAGATTTAGGGACCGGGGAGCTGTTTTTT.

This chain's CDR3 is CAWRADRGPYEQYF. The DNA of the CDR3 is TGTGCCTGGAGAGCAGACAGGGGACCCTACGAGCAGTACTTC. The rearrangement links TRBV30 to TRBJ2-7; 8 bases map to TRBD1. The CDR3 covers 14 residues. Germline V gives CDR1 GTSNPN, CDR2 SVGIG (reference sequence). V shed 3 bases and J 2 bases; nucleotides not matched to a gene: 6.

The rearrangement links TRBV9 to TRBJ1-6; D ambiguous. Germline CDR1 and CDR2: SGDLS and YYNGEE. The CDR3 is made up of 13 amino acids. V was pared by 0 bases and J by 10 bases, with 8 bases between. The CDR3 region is CASSVGGESPLHF. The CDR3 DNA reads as TGTGCCAGCAGCGTAGGAGGAGAGTCACCCCTCCACTTT.

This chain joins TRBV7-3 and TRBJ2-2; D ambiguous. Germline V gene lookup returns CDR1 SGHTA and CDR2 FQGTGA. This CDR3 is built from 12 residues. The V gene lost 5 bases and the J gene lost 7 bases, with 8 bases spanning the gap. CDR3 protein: CASSPEVGELFF. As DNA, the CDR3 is TGTGCCAGCAGCCCAGAAGTCGGGGAGCTGTTTTTT. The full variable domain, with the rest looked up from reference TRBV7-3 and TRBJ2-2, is GAGVSQTPSNKVTEKGKYVELRCDPISGHTALYWYRQSLGQGPEFLIYFQGTGAADDSGLPNDRFFAVRPEGSVSTLKIQRTERGDSAVYLCASSPEVGELFFGEGSRLTVL.

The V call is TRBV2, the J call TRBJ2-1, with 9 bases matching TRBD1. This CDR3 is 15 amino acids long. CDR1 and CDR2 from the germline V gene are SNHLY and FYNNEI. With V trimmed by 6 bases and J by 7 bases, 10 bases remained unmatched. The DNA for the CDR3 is TGTGCCAGCAGCCAAGACAGGGGGTCCCGTAATGAGCAGTTCTTC. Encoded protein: CASSQDRGSRNEQFF.

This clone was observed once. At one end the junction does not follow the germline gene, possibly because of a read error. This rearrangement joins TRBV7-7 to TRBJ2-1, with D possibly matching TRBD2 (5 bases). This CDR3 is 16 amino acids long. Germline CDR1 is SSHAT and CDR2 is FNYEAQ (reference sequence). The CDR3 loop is CASSPKGDDPNNEQFF. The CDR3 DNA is TGTGCTAGCAGCCCGAAGGGAGACGACCCGAACAATGAGCAGTTCTTC. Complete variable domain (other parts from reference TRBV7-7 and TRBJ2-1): GAGVSQSPRYKVTKRGQDVTLRCDPISSHATLYWYQQALGQGPEFLTYFNYEAQPDKSGLPSDRFSAERPEGSISTLTIQRTEQRDSAMYRCASSPKGDDPNNEQFFGPGTRLTVL.

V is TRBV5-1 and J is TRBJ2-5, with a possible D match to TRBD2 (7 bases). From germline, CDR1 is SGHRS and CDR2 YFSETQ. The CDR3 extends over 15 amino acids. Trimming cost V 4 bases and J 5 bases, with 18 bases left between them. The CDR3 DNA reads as TGCGCCAGCAGCCGGGGCGGGGGCCAGGGGGAGACCCAGTACTTC. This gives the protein CASSRGGGQGETQYF. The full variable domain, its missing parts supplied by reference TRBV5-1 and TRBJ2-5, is KAGVTQTPRYLIKTRGQQVTLSCSPISGHRSVSWYQQTPGQGLQFLFEYFSETQRNKGNFPGRFSGRQFSNSRSEMNVSTLELGDSALYLCASSRGGGQGETQYFGPGTRLLVL.

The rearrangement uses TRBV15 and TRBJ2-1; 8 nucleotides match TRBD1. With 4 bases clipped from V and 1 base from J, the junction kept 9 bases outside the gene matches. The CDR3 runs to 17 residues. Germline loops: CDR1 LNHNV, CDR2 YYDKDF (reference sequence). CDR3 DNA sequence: TGTGCCACCAGCACCCCATTCAGGGGGCGTTCCTACAATGAGCAGTTCTTC. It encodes CATSTPFRGRSYNEQFF.

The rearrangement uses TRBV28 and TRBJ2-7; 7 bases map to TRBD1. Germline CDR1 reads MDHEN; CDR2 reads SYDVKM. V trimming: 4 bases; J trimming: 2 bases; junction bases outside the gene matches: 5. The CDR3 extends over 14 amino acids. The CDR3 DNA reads TGTGCCAGCAGTTCCGGGACAGTTGCCTACGAGCAGTACTTC. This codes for CASSSGTVAYEQYF. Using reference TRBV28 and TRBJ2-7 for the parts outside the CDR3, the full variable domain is DVKVTQSSRYLVKRTGEKVFLECVQDMDHENMFWYRQDPGLGLRLIYFSYDVKMKEKGDIPEGYSVSREKKERFSLILESASTNQTSMYLCASSSGTVAYEQYFGPGTRLTVT.

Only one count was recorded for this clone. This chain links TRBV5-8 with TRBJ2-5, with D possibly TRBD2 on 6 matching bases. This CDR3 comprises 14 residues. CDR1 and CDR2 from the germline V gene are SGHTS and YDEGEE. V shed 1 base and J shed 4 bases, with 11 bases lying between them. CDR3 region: CASSLWRVGETQYF. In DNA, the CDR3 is TGTGCCAGCAGCTTGTGGAGGGTTGGAGAGACCCAGTACTTC.

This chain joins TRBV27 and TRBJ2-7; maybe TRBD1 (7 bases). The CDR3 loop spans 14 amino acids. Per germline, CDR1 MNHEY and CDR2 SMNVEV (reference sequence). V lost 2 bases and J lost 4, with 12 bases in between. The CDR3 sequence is CASSLRAGGYEQYF. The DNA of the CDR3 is TGTGCCAGCAGTTTAAGGGCAGGGGGGTACGAGCAGTACTTC.

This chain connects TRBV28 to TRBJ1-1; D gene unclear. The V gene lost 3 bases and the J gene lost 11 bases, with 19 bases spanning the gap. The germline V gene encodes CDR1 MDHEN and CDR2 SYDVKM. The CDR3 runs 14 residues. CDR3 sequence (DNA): TGTGCCAGCAGTTTTAGCCCCCTACGTTCCGAGGCTTTCTTT. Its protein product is CASSFSPLRSEAFF.

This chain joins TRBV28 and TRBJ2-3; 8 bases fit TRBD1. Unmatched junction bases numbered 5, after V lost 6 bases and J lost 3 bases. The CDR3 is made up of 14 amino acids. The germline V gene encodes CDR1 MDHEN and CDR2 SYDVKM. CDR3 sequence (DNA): TGTGCCAGCAGGACGGACAGGGTTACAGATACGCAGTATTTT. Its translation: CASRTDRVTDTQYF.

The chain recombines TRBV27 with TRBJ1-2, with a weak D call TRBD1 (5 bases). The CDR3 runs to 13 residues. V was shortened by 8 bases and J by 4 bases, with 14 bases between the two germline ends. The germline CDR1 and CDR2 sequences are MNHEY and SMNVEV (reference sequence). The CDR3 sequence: CASRTGGVYGYTF. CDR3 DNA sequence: TGTGCCAGCCGGACGGGGGGAGTCTATGGCTACACCTTC.

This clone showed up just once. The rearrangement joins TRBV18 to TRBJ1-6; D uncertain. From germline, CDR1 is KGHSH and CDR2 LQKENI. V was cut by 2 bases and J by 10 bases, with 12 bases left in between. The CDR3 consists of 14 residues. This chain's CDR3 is CASSPGGYGSPLHF. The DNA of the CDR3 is TGTGCCAGCTCACCAGGAGGGTATGGATCACCCCTCCACTTT.

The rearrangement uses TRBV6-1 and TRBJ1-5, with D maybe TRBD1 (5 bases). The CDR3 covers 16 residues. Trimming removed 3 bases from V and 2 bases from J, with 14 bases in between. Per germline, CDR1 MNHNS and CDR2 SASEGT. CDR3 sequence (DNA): TGTGCCAGCAGTGACGAGGGGAGGTCTGGCAATCAGCCCCAGCATTTT. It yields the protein CASSDEGRSGNQPQHF.

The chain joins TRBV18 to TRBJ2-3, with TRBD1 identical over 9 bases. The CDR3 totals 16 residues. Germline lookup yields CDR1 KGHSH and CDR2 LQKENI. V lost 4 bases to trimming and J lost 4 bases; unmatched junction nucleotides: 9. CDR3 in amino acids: CASSQIGTGLPDTQYF. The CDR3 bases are TGTGCCAGCTCACAAATCGGGACAGGGCTTCCAGATACGCAGTATTTT.

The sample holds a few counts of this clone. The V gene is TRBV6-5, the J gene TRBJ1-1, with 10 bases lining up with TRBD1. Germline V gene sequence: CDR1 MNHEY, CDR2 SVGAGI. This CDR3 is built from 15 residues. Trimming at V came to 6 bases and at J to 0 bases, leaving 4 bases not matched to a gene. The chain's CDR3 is CASRRGQGLNTEAFF. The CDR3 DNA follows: TGTGCCAGCAGGCGGGGACAGGGGTTGAACACTGAAGCTTTCTTT.

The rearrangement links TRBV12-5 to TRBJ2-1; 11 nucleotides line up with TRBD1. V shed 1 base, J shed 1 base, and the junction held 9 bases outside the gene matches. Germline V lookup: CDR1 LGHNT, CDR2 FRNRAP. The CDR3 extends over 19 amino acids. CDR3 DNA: TGTGCTAGTGGTTTGGCATGGACAGGGGGCGGAATTTCCTACAATGAGCAGTTCTTC. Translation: CASGLAWTGGGISYNEQFF.

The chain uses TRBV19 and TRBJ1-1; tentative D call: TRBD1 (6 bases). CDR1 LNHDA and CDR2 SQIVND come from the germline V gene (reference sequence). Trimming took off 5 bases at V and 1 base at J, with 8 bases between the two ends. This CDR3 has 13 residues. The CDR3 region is CASSSQGNTEAFF. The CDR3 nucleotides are TGTGCCAGTAGTTCACAGGGGAACACTGAAGCTTTCTTT. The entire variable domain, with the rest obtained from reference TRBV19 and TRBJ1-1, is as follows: DGGITQSPKYLFRKEGQNVTLSCEQNLNHDAMYWYRQDPGQGLRLIYYSQIVNDFQKGDIAEGYSVSREKKESFPLTVTSAQKNPTAFYLCASSSQGNTEAFFGQGTRLTVV.

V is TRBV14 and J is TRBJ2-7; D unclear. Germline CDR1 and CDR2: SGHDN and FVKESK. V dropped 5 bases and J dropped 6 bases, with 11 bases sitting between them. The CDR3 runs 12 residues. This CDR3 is CASSFYGGEQYF. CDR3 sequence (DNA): TGTGCCAGCAGCTTCTACGGCGGCGAGCAGTACTTC.

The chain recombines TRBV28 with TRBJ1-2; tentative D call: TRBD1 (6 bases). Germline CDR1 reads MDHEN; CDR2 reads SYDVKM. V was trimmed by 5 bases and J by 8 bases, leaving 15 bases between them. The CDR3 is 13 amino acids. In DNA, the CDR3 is TGTGCCAGCAGTATAAGGGGGTCTGGCGGCTACACCTTC. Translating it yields CASSIRGSGGYTF.

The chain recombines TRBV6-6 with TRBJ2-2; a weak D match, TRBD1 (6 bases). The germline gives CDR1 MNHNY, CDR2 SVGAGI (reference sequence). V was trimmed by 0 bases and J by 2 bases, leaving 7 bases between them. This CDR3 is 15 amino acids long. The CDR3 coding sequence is TGTGCCAGCAGTTACTCGGGACAAAACACCGGGGAGCTGTTTTTT. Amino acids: CASSYSGQNTGELFF.

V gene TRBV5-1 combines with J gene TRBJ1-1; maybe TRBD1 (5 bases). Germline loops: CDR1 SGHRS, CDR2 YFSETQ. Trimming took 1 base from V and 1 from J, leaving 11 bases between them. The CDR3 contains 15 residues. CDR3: CASSLTGGRNTEAFF. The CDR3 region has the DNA TGCGCCAGCAGCTTGACTGGGGGGAGGAACACTGAAGCTTTCTTT.

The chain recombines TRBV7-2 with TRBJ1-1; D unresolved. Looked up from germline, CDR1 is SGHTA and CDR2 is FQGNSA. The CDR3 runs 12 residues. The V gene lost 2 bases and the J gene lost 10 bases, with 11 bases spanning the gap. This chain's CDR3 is CASSLSFRGAFF. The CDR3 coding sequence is TGTGCCAGCAGCTTAAGCTTCCGGGGAGCTTTCTTT.

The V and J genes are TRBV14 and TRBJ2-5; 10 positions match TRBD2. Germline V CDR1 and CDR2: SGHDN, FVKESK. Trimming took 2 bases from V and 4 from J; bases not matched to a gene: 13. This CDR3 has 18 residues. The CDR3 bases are TGTGCCAGCAGCCAACTCCTAAAACCGGGACTAGCGAGAGAGACCCAGTACTTC. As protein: CASSQLLKPGLARETQYF.